This T cell receptor (beta chain) was sequenced for a study of T cell responses to AZD1222 COVID-19 vaccine. General study findings and limits: Donors were largely white British and mainly female; clonal diversity was possibly underestimated. Reports say nearly half of spike-specific TCRs go after unmutated variant regions. Recipients of AZD1222 seropositive at baseline numbered only 5 or 6.

Produced via immunoSEQ multiplex PCR; TCRdb's table is partial and in-frame only. The data hold more than 90,000 clones, with around 87% observed a single time. To note about this clone: Its matching antigen is unknown.

J gave up 5 bases and V 3 bases, and 9 bases lay outside the gene matches. From germline, CDR1 is MNHEY and CDR2 SMNVEV (reference sequence). The CDR3 has 16 amino acids. Second doses that came at about 4 or about 12 weeks were put together. The source is an adult who received the AZD1222 COVID-19 vaccine. The material sequenced was peripheral blood, taken 28 days after the second AZD1222 dose. The genes are TRBV27 and TRBJ2-3, with TRBD2 identical over 9 bases. CDR3 nucleotide sequence: TGTGCCAGCAGTTTTGGGCTAGCGGGATTTCGAGATACGCAGTATTTT. Its protein product is CASSFGLAGFRDTQYF.